The clone carrying this T cell receptor (beta chain) was counted between two and nine times. CDR3 length: 16 amino acids. Trimming pared 3 bases from V and 7 bases from J, leaving 18 bases between. Per the germline V gene, CDR1 is KGHSH and CDR2 is LQKENI. Patients having uncontrolled infection, another autoimmune disease, pregnancy or lactation were not included. This record belongs to a study of T cells in Graves' hyperthyroidism and ophthalmopathy. Amplified TCR beta CDR3 regions came from RNA transcripts. When the TCR CDR3 underwent first-round RT-PCR, the HTBI primer set was used. In TCRdb, the multiplex PCR reads were re-called with MiXCR into one record per CDR3 protein. This sample carries about 770,000 distinct CDR3 sequences, about 19% of them seen once, and the ten largest clones take roughly 17%.

Material for sequencing was blood. The V call is TRBV18, the J call TRBJ2-2, with D perhaps TRBD1 or TRBD2 (5 bases each). The receptor's source is a woman aged 45-65 years with Graves' hyperthyroidism that later progressed to Graves' ophthalmopathy. The DNA for the CDR3 is TGTGCCAGCTCACCGACTATGGGTGCAGGGAACGGGGAGCTGTTTTTT. The encoded protein is CASSPTMGAGNGELFF.